A selection of T cell receptor beta chains follows, all from one sample in a study of CXCR3-negative and CXCR3-positive naive CD8 T cells. No DNA is given; TCRdb re-called the 5' RACE reads and lists each CDR3 protein once. In total, the table holds around 150,000 distinct CDR3 sequences. Source material: naive CXCR3+ CD8+ T cells from blood. The receptor source for this set is a human donor in good health. Some clones in this sample may be carry-over from other donors' samples. The CDR3 runs from the conserved cysteine through the conserved F or W.

TRBJ2-1	TRBV28	CASSLSGEDYNEQFF
TRBJ2-7	TRBV4-2	CASSQVAPSGGSSYEQYF
TRBJ2-5	TRBV12-5	CASDSYRGNETQYF
TRBJ1-6	TRBV4-1	CASSQGPNNSPLHF
TRBJ2-7	TRBV28	CATQFRTGTNEQYF
TRBJ2-1	TRBV2	CASRVGQGSYNEQFF
TRBJ2-1	TRBV30	CAWWEAGGSNEQFF
TRBJ2-7	TRBV28	CASSPGDSGLAYEQYF
TRBJ1-2	TRBV29-1	CSVTGELGYGYTF
TRBJ2-3	TRBV7-8	CASSMTTGSYTDTQYF
TRBJ1-2	TRBV9	CASSVAGQWGLGYTF
TRBJ2-1	TRBV7-9	CASSISKSGYNEQFF
TRBJ2-2	TRBV28	CASSFLSGELFF
TRBJ2-1	TRBV5-1	CASSLAYSEITSGRANEQFF
TRBJ2-1	TRBV5-5	CASSLISSGHEQFF
TRBJ1-2	TRBV12-3/TRBV12-4	CASRGQDGNYGYTF
TRBJ1-1	TRBV4-2	CASSHQLDLNTEAFF
TRBJ2-2	TRBV7-9	CASSPTGPLPGELFF